Sequencing of this TCR beta chain was carried out in a study of blood T cell repertoires in COVID-19. Study information: Samples came from the United States, Italy and Spain, spanning acute and convalescent COVID-19.

Repertoires were generated with immunoSEQ multiplex PCR, while TCRdb's copy carries only in-frame clones and drops some. The profile shows 68,000 or so clones, 60% to 85% of them singletons. The V gene's germline CDR1 is SGHVS and CDR2 FQNEAQ. Trimming shortened V by 5 bases and J by 5 bases, and 21 bases separated the two germline ends. The CDR3 runs to 16 residues. This clone has only one observation. J is TRBJ2-5 and V is TRBV7-8; possibly TRBD2 for D (5 bases). Sequenced: peripheral blood. The receptor was isolated from a human donor in a cohort sampled during active COVID-19. The CDR3 DNA reads TGTGCCAGCAGCCCGGGCGGGTTAGGTGGGATGGAGACCCAGTACTTC. Translation: CASSPGGLGGMETQYF.